The 5 T cell receptor beta chains presented below share a single source sample, sequenced in a study of regulatory T cells in long-lasting Graves disease. Sequencing libraries for TCR beta were prepared with iRepertoire HTBI primers and Arm-PCR of CDR3 regions. TCRdb ran MiXCR on the multiplex PCR reads and lists one entry per CDR3 protein. This sample has roughly 420,000 distinct CDR3 sequences, with about 14% found just once. Time point given: newly diagnosed GD, antithyroid drugs for less than 3 months. PBMCs provided the RNA from which the TCR library was made. The source material was peripheral blood mononuclear cells (PBMCs), sampled at new diagnosis, from a patient treated with antithyroid drugs. These receptors came from a female donor with Graves disease.

This clonotype was observed many times. The chain employs TRBV20-1 and TRBJ2-5; D is perhaps TRBD1 (5 bases). Germline V gene data show CDR1 as DFQATT and CDR2 as SNEGSKA (reference sequence). With 2 bases removed from V and 2 bases from J, the gap between germline ends came to 9 bases. The CDR3 sequence is 13 residues long. The CDR3 here is CSARLTEQETQYF. In DNA, the CDR3 is TGCAGTGCTAGATTGACAGAACAAGAGACCCAGTACTTC.

As for this clonotype: The limits of the CDR3 on the DNA are not certain, so only TCRdb's listed CDR3 is given. The chain combines TRBV12-3 or TRBV12-4 with TRBJ1-5. The CDR3 adds up to 23 amino acids, both ends counted. The CDR3 sequence is CASSFLTSGLRAVLRAGHQPQHF.

The sample holds a few counts of this clonotype. The gene calls are TRBV5-5 and TRBJ1-2, with 7 bases aligning to TRBD1. The V and J ends lost 4 bases and 2 bases, in that order; junction bases with no gene match: 8. CDR3 length: 15 amino acids. Looked up from germline, CDR1 is SGHKS and CDR2 is YYEKEE (reference sequence). This CDR3 reads CASSTVPGQNYGYTF. The DNA for the CDR3 is TGTGCCAGCAGCACCGTGCCGGGACAGAACTATGGCTACACCTTC.

The sample holds many counts of this clonotype. This chain uses TRBV7-6 with TRBJ1-1; 7 bases are a match to TRBD1. The CDR3 covers 14 residues. Germline values: CDR1 SGHVS, CDR2 FNYEAQ. Trimming removed 5 bases from V and 1 base from J; junction bases left unmatched: 4. The CDR3 DNA is TGTGCCAGCAGCCCGGACAGGCAGAACACTGAAGCTTTCTTT. Translation: CASSPDRQNTEAFF. The full variable domain, in which reference TRBV7-6 and TRBJ1-1 provide the parts outside the CDR3, is GAGVSQSPRYKVTKRGQDVALRCDPISGHVSLYWYRQALGQGPEFLTYFNYEAQQDKSGLPNDRFSAERPEGSISTLTIQRTEQRDSAMYRCASSPDRQNTEAFFGQGTRLTVV.

CDR3 sequence (DNA): TGTGCCAGCAGCTCCGACACAGGAGAACTCGGCTATGGCTACACCTTC. The encoded protein is CASSSDTGELGYGYTF. This chain joins TRBV11-2 and TRBJ1-2; possible D gene TRBD1, 5 bases. V was shortened by 4 bases and J by 4 bases, with 19 bases between the two germline ends. The germline V gene has CDR1 SGHAT and CDR2 FQNNGV. The CDR3 spans 16 residues.